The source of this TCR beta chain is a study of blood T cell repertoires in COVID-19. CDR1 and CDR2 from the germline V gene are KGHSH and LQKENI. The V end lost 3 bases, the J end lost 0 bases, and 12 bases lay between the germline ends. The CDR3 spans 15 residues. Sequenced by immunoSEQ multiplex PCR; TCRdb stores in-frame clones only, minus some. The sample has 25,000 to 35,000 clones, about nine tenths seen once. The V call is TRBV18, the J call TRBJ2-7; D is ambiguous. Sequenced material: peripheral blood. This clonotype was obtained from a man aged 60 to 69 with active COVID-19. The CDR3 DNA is TGTGCCAGCTCACCCTCGAGGCAGTACTCCTACGAGCAGTACTTC. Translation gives CASSPSRQYSYEQYF.